This T cell receptor beta chain originates from a study of T cells in localized non-small cell lung cancer. Looked up from germline, CDR1 is SGHTA and CDR2 is FQGNSA. The CDR3 has 16 amino acids. V shed 0 bases, J shed 5 bases, and the junction held 2 bases outside the gene matches. The protocol was immunoSEQ multiplex PCR, while the TCRdb copy is restricted to in-frame clones and leaves out a portion. The sample holds around 26,000 clones, roughly 87% seen once. The J gene is TRBJ2-2, the V gene TRBV7-2; TRBD1 matches at 11 bases. Material: peripheral blood, obtained before any cancer treatment. The sequence was obtained from a woman between 40 and 69 years old with stage I lung adenocarcinoma. CDR3 sequence reads: CASSLAGTGGTGELFF. DNA of the CDR3: TGTGCCAGCAGCTTAGCGGGGACAGGGGGAACCGGGGAGCTGTTTTTT.